These 6 T cell receptor beta chains were sequenced from one sample in a study of regulatory T cells in long-lasting Graves disease. Time point of the sample: newly diagnosed GD, antithyroid drugs for less than 3 months. Isolated PBMC RNA provided the starting material for the TCR library. Construction of TCR beta libraries relied on iRepertoire HTBI primers and on Arm-PCR targeting CDR3 regions. TCRdb fed the multiplex PCR reads into MiXCR, producing one record per CDR3 protein. This sample has about 540,000 distinct CDR3 sequences, with less than 15% found just once. The same data also went into a second study, on T cells in Graves' hyperthyroidism and ophthalmopathy.

The material sequenced was peripheral blood mononuclear cells (PBMCs), taken at new diagnosis, from a patient treated with antithyroid drugs. The receptors derive from a man younger than 40 with Graves disease.

This chain uses TRBV6-2 or TRBV6-3 with TRBJ1-6, with D possibly TRBD1 on 5 matching bases. Germline CDR1 MNHEY, CDR2 SVGEGT. CDR3 length: 16 amino acids. V was shortened by 6 bases and J by 0 bases, with 12 bases between the two germline ends. CDR3 bases: TGTGCCAGCAGGGACACCTTCAGCTCCTATAATTCACCCCTCCACTTT. Protein sequence: CASRDTFSSYNSPLHF.

Ten or more counts support this clonotype. V is TRBV9 and J is TRBJ1-1, with D possibly being TRBD1 (5 bases). Trimming left V 9 bases short and J 5 bases short, with 14 bases between. The CDR3 covers 12 residues. Per the germline V gene, CDR1 is SGDLS and CDR2 is YYNGEE. The chain's CDR3 is CAILPGRTEAFF. The DNA of the CDR3 is TGTGCCATACTTCCAGGGCGGACTGAAGCTTTCTTT.

This clonotype was seen at least ten times. The rearrangement uses TRBV5-1 and TRBJ2-5; 13 nucleotides agree with TRBD2. The germline CDR1 and CDR2 sequences are SGHRS and YFSETQ. The CDR3 consists of 15 residues. The J segment lost 3 bases and the V segment lost 4 bases, leaving 3 bases of the junction unmatched. The CDR3: CASSQGTSGKETQYF. For the CDR3, the DNA is TGCGCCAGCAGCCAGGGGACTAGCGGGAAAGAGACCCAGTACTTC.

J is TRBJ1-2 and V is TRBV2, with TRBD1 identical over 7 bases. This CDR3 has 15 amino acids. CDR1 and CDR2 from the germline V gene are SNHLY and FYNNEI. The V gene end was trimmed by 1 base and the J gene end by 4 bases; junction bases not matched to a gene: 6. Here the CDR3 reads CASSEGGRGPYGYTF. The CDR3 DNA sequence: TGTGCCAGCAGTGAAGGGGGGAGGGGGCCCTATGGCTACACCTTC.

This clonotype was counted at least ten times. The chain couples TRBV12-3 or TRBV12-4 to TRBJ1-2; the match to TRBD1 covers 7 bases. The CDR3 sequence is 13 residues long. J lost 4 bases, V lost 3 bases, and 2 bases had no gene match. The CDR3 nucleotides read TGTGCCAGCAGTTTTCAGGGGGTCTATGGCTACACCTTC. Translation gives CASSFQGVYGYTF.

This clonotype showed up many times. The rearrangement joins TRBV15 to TRBJ2-3, with D hard to call. The CDR3 runs to 12 residues. Trimming left V 3 bases short and J 2 bases short, with 3 bases between. Germline CDR1 LNHNV, CDR2 YYDKDF (reference sequence). The chain's CDR3 is CATSRLTDTQYF. The DNA for the CDR3 is TGTGCCACCAGCAGGCTCACAGATACGCAGTATTTT.